The clone carrying this T cell receptor beta chain was recorded a few times. What it recognizes is unknown. Regarding donors, all were healthy bone marrow donors. This sample stems from a study of cytomegalovirus exposure and HLA in healthy donors. 60 Vbeta and 13 Jbeta primers were used in PCR. Assay: immunoSEQ multiplex PCR; the TCRdb copy retains only in-frame clones and omits some. This sample yields 95,000 to 100,000 clones, of which around three quarters are seen a single time; roughly 4.1% belongs to the top ten. This CDR3 is built from 14 residues. V was clipped by 7 bases and J by 5 bases; unmatched bases: 7. Germline V lookup: CDR1 MNHNS, CDR2 SASEGT. Study-level findings and limits: Sequencing artifact likely explains a cluster of highly shared sequence variants. Researchers left out some V segments, among them TRBV6-2 and TRBV6-3, as indistinguishable. Later analysis associated a missense DCLRE1C variant with TCR beta V- and J-gene trimming.

The sequence derives from a man in his forties in good health and CMV-seronegative. The chain is built from TRBV6-1 and TRBJ1-1, with TRBD1 matching over 10 bases. The sequenced sample consisted of PBMCs. The CDR3 region is CASINDRGRTEAFF. CDR3 sequence (DNA): TGTGCCAGCATTAATGACAGGGGGCGTACTGAAGCTTTCTTT.